A few counts support the clone carrying this T cell receptor beta chain. The antigen remains unidentified. Extracted RNA was reverse transcribed into cDNA, the sequencing template. Sequencing was performed with immunoSEQ multiplex PCR; in TCRdb, only in-frame clones are kept and a portion is missing. This table holds around 70,000 clones, 29% found once. Treatment of the sample: oral pan-JAK inhibitor, 5-10 mg twice daily. The sample belongs to a study of CD8+ T cells in alopecia areata. Findings and limits, study-wide: TCRs were shared less clearly across patients than in mice, possibly for HLA-related reasons. Scalp and blood samples kept many expanded lesional clones throughout tofacitinib. Expanded CD8+ clones among the top 100, and scalp clonality, were significantly decreased by tofacitinib.

Germline V gene data show CDR1 as SNHLY and CDR2 as FYNNEI. The ends were cut back, 8 bases at V and 4 bases at J, with 13 bases in the middle. The CDR3 loop spans 13 amino acids. The chain couples TRBV2 to TRBJ2-3, with D maybe TRBD2 (6 bases). This specimen was CD8+ T cells sorted from blood, taken at week 4, from a patient treated with tofacitinib. This clonotype was sampled from a human donor with alopecia areata. CDR3 sequence (DNA): TGTGCCAGCCCGGGGACGGGAGCAGATACGCAGTATTTT. This sequence encodes CASPGTGADTQYF. The full variable domain, its missing parts supplied by reference TRBV2 and TRBJ2-3, is EPEVTQTPSHQVTQMGQEVILRCVPISNHLYFYWYRQILGQKVEFLVSFYNNEISEKSEIFDDQFSVERPDGSNFTLKIRSTKLEDSAMYFCASPGTGADTQYFGPGTRLTVL.